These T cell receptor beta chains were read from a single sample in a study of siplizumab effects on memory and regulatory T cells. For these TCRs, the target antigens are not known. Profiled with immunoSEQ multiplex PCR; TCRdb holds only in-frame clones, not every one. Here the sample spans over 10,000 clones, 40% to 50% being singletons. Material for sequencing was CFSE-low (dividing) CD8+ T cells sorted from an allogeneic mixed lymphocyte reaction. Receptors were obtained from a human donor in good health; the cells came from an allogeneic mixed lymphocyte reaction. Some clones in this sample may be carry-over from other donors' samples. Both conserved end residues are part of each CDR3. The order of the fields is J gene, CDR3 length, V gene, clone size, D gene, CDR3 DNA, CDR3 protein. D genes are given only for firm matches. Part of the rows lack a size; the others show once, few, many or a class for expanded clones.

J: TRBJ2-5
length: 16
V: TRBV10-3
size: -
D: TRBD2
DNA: TGTGCCATCAGTGAGTCACAGCGGGGGGGCAGGGAGACCCAGTACTTC
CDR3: CAISESQRGGRETQYF

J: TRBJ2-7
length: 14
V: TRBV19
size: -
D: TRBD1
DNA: TGTGCCAGTAGTCCGGGGACAGGCTCCTACGAGCAGTACTTC
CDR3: CASSPGTGSYEQYF

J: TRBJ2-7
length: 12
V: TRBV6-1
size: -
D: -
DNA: TGTGCCAGCAGTTTCTCCTCCTACGAGCAGTACTTC
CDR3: CASSFSSYEQYF

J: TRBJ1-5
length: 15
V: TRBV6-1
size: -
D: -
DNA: TGTGCTATCCAAATTCGGGCAGCTAGCAATCAGCCCCAGCATTTT
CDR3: CAIQIRAASNQPQHF

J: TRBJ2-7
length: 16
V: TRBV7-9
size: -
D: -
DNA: TGTGCCAGCAGCTTAGCCCCTCAGGGCTCTTCCTACGAGCAGTACTTC
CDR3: CASSLAPQGSSYEQYF

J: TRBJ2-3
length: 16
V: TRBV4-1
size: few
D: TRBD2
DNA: TGCGCCAGCAGCCAAGTTCTAGCGGGAGTTTTAGATACGCAGTATTTT
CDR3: CASSQVLAGVLDTQYF

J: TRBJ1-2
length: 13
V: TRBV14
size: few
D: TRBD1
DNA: TGTGCCAGCAGCCACGGACAGGGCGATTTTGGCACCTTC
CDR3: CASSHGQGDFGTF

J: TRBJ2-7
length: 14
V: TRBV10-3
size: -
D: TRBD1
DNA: TGTGCCATCAGTCCCGGGACAGGGGGCTACGAGCAGTACTTC
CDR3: CAISPGTGGYEQYF

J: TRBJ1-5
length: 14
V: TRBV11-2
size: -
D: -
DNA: TGTGCCAGCAGCGCTACAGGGTACAATCAGCCCCAGCATTTT
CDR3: CASSATGYNQPQHF

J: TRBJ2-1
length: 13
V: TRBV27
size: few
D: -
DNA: TGTGCCAGCAGTTTATTGGTCGGCAATGAGCAGTTCTTC
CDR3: CASSLLVGNEQFF

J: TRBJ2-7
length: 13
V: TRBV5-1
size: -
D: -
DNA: TGCGCCAGCAGCTTCGGCCAGCTCTACGAGCAGTACTTC
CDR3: CASSFGQLYEQYF

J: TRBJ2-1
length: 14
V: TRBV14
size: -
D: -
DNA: TGTGCCAGCAGTCAAGATAGTGCCTCTTTAGAGCAGTTCTTC
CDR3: CASSQDSASLEQFF

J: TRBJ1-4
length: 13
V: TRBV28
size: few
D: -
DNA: TGTGCCAGCAGTTTATCGGGTTATGAAAAACTGTTTTTT
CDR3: CASSLSGYEKLFF

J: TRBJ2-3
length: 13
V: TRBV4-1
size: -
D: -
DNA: TGCGCCAGCAGCCAAGGTCGAGCAGATACGCAGTATTTT
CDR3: CASSQGRADTQYF

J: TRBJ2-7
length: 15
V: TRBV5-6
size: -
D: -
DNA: TGTGCCAGCAGCATACTCCCCGGGACTGCCTACGAGCAGTACTTC
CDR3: CASSILPGTAYEQYF

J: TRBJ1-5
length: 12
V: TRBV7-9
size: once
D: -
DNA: TGTGCCAGCAGTCCCTACGATCAGCCCCAGCATTTT
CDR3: CASSPYDQPQHF

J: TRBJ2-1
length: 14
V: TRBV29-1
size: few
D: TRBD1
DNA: TGCAGCGTTGAGGGCAGGGGGCGGGAAGGTGAGCAGTTCTTC
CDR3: CSVEGRGREGEQFF

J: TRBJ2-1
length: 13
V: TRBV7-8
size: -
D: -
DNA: TGTGCCAGCAGCTTACTCTTCCACAATGAGCAGTTCTTC
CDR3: CASSLLFHNEQFF

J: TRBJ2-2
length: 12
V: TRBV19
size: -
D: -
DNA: TGTGCCAGTACAGTTGGCACCGGGGAGCTGTTTTTT
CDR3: CASTVGTGELFF

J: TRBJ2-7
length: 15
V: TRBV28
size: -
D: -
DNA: TGTGCCTCCGGGGGGCGGGACAGGCCCTCCTACGAGCAGTACTTC
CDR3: CASGGRDRPSYEQYF

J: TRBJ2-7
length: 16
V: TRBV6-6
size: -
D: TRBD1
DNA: TGTGCCAGCAGTTACTACCCCGGGACAGGGGGCGACGAGCAGTACTTC
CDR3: CASSYYPGTGGDEQYF

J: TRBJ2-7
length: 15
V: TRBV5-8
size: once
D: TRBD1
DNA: TGTGCCAGCAGGTTCGGACAGGGCTTAACCTACGAGCAGTACTTC
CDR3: CASRFGQGLTYEQYF

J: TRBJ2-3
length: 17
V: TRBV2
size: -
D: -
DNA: TGTGCCAGCGTGGATATGGCGAGGACTGCGGACCAAGATACGCAGTATTTT
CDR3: CASVDMARTADQDTQYF

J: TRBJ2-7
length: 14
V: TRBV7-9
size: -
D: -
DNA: TGTGCCAGCAGCTTTAGGAGTGACTCCTACGAGCAGTACTTC
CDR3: CASSFRSDSYEQYF

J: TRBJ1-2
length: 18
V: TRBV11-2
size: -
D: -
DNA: TGTGCCAGCAGCTTAATGGGTGGCCAGCCCCACCCCGCTATGGGCTACACCTTC
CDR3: CASSLMGGQPHPAMGYTF

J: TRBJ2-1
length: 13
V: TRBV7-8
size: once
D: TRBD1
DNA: TGTGCCAGCAGCTTAGGGACAGGGCATGAGCAGTTCTTC
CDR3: CASSLGTGHEQFF

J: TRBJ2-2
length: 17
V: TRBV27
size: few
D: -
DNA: TGTGCCAGCAGTTCTATTATGTGGTTATCGAACACCGGGGAGCTGTTTTTT
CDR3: CASSSIMWLSNTGELFF

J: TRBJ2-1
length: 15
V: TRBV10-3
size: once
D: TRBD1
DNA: TGTGCCATCAAAGACGGACAGGGCCTCTACAATGAGCAGTTCTTC
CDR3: CAIKDGQGLYNEQFF

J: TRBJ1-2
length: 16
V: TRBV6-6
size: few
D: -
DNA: TGTGCCAGCAGTTACTTTTCCGCGGAGTACACCTATGGCTACACCTTC
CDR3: CASSYFSAEYTYGYTF

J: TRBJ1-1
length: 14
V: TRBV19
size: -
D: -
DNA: TGTGCCAGTAGTCGGGCGATGGTTGGCACTGAAGCTTTCTTT
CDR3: CASSRAMVGTEAFF

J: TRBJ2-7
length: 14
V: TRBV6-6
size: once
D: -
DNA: TGTGCCAGCTGCAGGGGACGGAGTAATTACGAGCAGTACTTC
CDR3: CASCRGRSNYEQYF

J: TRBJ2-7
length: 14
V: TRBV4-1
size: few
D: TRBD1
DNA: TGCGCCAGCAGCCAAGATACAGGGGGCTACGAGCAGTACTTC
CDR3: CASSQDTGGYEQYF

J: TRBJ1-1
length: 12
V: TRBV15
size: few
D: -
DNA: TGTGCCACCAGCAGACCATACACTGAAGCTTTCTTT
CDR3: CATSRPYTEAFF

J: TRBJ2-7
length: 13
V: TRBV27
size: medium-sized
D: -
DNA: TGTGCCAGCAGTTTATCGAGGGCGAGCGAGCAGTACTTC
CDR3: CASSLSRASEQYF

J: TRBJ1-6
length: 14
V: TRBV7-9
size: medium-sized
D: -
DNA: TGTGCCAGCAGCTTGGGACCTCGGAATTCACCCCTCCACTTT
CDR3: CASSLGPRNSPLHF

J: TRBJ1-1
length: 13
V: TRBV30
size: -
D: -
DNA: TGTGCCGCCAACAGGGAAGGGAACACTGAAGCTTTCTTT
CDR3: CAANREGNTEAFF

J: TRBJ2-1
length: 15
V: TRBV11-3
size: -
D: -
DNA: TGTGCCAGCAGCTTCGGGTCCGGCCCCTACAATGAGCAGTTCTTC
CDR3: CASSFGSGPYNEQFF